Listed below are T cell receptor beta chains from one sample, sequenced in a study of CD8 T cell repertoires and HIV-1 epitope variants. TCRdb's copy holds only in-frame clones and misses some; the assay was immunoSEQ multiplex PCR. The data hold tens of thousands of clones, with 74% observed a single time. Sequencing used uncultured baseline CD8+ T cells from peripheral blood mononuclear cells (PBMCs). All receptors come from a male donor with HIV. Both conserved end residues are part of each CDR3.

V	J	CDR3
TRBV19	TRBJ2-6	CASSLSGRAGANVLTF
TRBV7-3	TRBJ2-5	CASSLTSGAETQYF
TRBV28	TRBJ1-2	CASSFAGTGNYGYTF
TRBV2	TRBJ1-5	CASSEGRGQPQHF
TRBV5-4	TRBJ1-3	CASSALDRGVGGNTIYF
TRBV6-5	TRBJ2-7	CASSYSGGSYEQYF
TRBV19	TRBJ1-1	CASRPTGDDTEAFF
TRBV28	TRBJ1-3	CASSLQGDPGNTIYF
TRBV28	TRBJ1-5	CASLQENQPQHF
TRBV7-2	TRBJ1-4	CASSIAGEKLFF
TRBV6-5	TRBJ1-2	CAVKSDYGYTF
TRBV2	TRBJ1-2	CASGRQLEDGYTF
TRBV30	TRBJ1-6	CAWVGQYNSPLHF